A single sample is the source of the 9 T cell receptor beta chains below, sequenced in a study of cytomegalovirus exposure and HLA in healthy donors. PCR used 60 Vbeta primers and 13 Jbeta primers. Using immunoSEQ multiplex PCR, the repertoire was profiled, and TCRdb retains in-frame clones only, with some absent. The sample lists 120,000 or so clones, just over 75% seen once, with 13% in the top ten. Sample: PBMCs. The receptors were sampled from a young man in good health and CMV-seropositive.

There are a few counts of this clone. The V call is TRBV7-9, the J call TRBJ2-7, with 7 bases that match TRBD1. The CDR3 loop spans 13 amino acids. The J segment lost 3 bases and the V segment lost 1 base, leaving 0 bases of the junction unmatched. Germline CDR1 reads SEHNR; CDR2 reads FQNEAQ (reference sequence). Here the CDR3 DNA reads TGTGCCAGCAGCTTAGGGACAGGCTACGAGCAGTACTTC. It specifies CASSLGTGYEQYF.

The chain has TRBV9 and TRBJ2-1; TRBD1 agrees at 9 bases. The V segment lost 0 bases and the J segment 2 bases; nucleotides outside the gene matches: 3. In germline, CDR1 is SGDLS, CDR2 YYNGEE. This CDR3 is built from 16 residues. CDR3 region: CASSVVGTGTYNEQFF. The DNA for the CDR3 is TGTGCCAGCAGCGTAGTCGGGACAGGGACCTACAATGAGCAGTTCTTC. The full variable domain, its missing parts supplied by reference TRBV9 and TRBJ2-1, is DSGVTQTPKHLITATGQRVTLRCSPRSGDLSVYWYQQSLDQGLQFLIQYYNGEERAKGNILERFSAQQFPDLHSELNLSSLELGDSALYFCASSVVGTGTYNEQFFGPGTRLTVL.

The rearrangement uses TRBV7-9 and TRBJ1-1; the D gene is possibly TRBD1 (5 bases). The CDR3 is 13 residues long. Germline CDR1 reads SEHNR; CDR2 reads FQNEAQ (reference sequence). V shed 6 bases and J shed 0 bases, with 8 bases lying between them. CDR3 in amino acids: CASSSGMNTEAFF. The CDR3 region has the DNA TGTGCCAGCAGTTCAGGGATGAACACTGAAGCTTTCTTT.

This clone has just a few counts. This sequence joins TRBV18 and TRBJ2-2; maybe TRBD2 (6 bases). Trimming removed 0 bases at V and 1 base at J, with 9 bases between. The CDR3 has 16 residues. The germline gives CDR1 KGHSH, CDR2 LQKENI. DNA for the CDR3: TGTGCCAGCTCACCACCGGGGAGGCGGAACACCGGGGAGCTGTTTTTT. As protein: CASSPPGRRNTGELFF.

The chain employs TRBV19 and TRBJ2-3; 9 bases map to TRBD1. The CDR3 totals 16 residues. CDR1 LNHDA and CDR2 SQIVND come from the germline V gene (reference sequence). The J segment lost 0 bases and the V segment lost 4 bases, leaving 5 bases of the junction unmatched. This chain's CDR3 is CASSRPGTGSTDTQYF. The CDR3, as DNA: TGTGCCAGTAGTAGACCCGGGACAGGGAGCACAGATACGCAGTATTTT.

This clone has only a few counts. The rearrangement joins TRBV6-6 to TRBJ1-4, with unresolved D. This CDR3 comprises 12 residues. Germline lookup yields CDR1 MNHNY and CDR2 SVGAGI (reference sequence). The V end lost 6 bases, the J end lost 3 bases, and 5 bases lay between the germline ends. This chain's CDR3 is CASSLSNEKLFF. The CDR3, as DNA: TGTGCCAGCAGCCTTTCTAATGAAAAACTGTTTTTT.

The chain uses TRBV19 and TRBJ1-5, with D perhaps matching TRBD1 (5 bases). This CDR3 has 14 residues. CDR1 is LNHDA and CDR2 is SQIVND in the germline V gene (reference sequence). The CDR3 region has the DNA TGTGCTACCGCCAGGGCCCCAAGCAATCAGCCCCAGCATTTT. This encodes CATARAPSNQPQHF. Drawing the rest from reference TRBV19 and TRBJ1-5, the complete variable domain is DGGITQSPKYLFRKEGQNVTLSCEQNLNHDAMYWYRQDPGQGLRLIYYSQIVNDFQKGDIAEGYSVSREKKESFPLTVTSAQKNPTAFYLCATARAPSNQPQHFGDGTRLSIL.

The V and J genes are TRBV19 and TRBJ1-1, with D possibly matching TRBD1 (5 bases). This CDR3 is built from 13 residues. From germline, CDR1 is LNHDA and CDR2 SQIVND (reference sequence). The V end lost 7 bases, the J end lost 0 bases, and 9 bases lay between the germline ends. In DNA form, the CDR3 reads TGTGCCAGTAAGGCAGGGATGAACACTGAAGCTTTCTTT. Residues: CASKAGMNTEAFF.

This rearrangement joins TRBV30 to TRBJ1-3, with D hard to call. V lost 3 bases, J lost 0 bases, and 12 bases lay in between. This CDR3 has 15 amino acids. From germline, CDR1 is GTSNPN and CDR2 SVGIG (reference sequence). CDR3: CAWSPPRGSGNTIYF. The CDR3 nucleotides are TGTGCCTGGAGCCCTCCCCGGGGCTCTGGAAACACCATATATTTT. The full variable domain, with the rest looked up from reference TRBV30 and TRBJ1-3, is SQTIHQWPATLVQPVGSPLSLECTVEGTSNPNLYWYRQAAGRGLQLLFYSVGIGQISSEVPQNLSASRPQDRQFILSSKKLLLSDSGFYLCAWSPPRGSGNTIYFGEGSWLTVV.